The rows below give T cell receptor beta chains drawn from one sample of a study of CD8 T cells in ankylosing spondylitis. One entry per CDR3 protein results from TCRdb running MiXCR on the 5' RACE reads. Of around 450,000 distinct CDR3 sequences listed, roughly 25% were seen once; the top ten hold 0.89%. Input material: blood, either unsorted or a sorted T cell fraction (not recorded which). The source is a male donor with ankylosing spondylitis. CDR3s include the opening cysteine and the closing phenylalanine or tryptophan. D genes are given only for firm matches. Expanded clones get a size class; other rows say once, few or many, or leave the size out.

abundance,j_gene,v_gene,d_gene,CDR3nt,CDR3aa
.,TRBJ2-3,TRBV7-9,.,TGTGCCAGCAGCTTAGGGTCAGGCGCAGATACGCAGTATTTT,CASSLGSGADTQYF
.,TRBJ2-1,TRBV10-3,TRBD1,TGTGCCATCAGTCCGGGACAGGGGATCTATGAGCAGTTCTTC,CAISPGQGIYEQFF
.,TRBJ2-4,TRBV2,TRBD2,TGTGCCAGCGTACGACTAGCTCAGAACATTCAGTACTTC,CASVRLAQNIQYF
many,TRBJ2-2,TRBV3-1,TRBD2,TGTGCCAGCACCCGACTAGCGGGAGGGCGGACCGGGGAGCTGTTTTTT,CASTRLAGGRTGELFF
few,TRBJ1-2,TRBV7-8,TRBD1,TGTGCCAGCAGCGCACGGGACAGGGGTGAGGGCTACACCTTC,CASSARDRGEGYTF
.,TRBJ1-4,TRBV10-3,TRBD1,TGTGCCACCAGGACAGGGGGTGGTGCTAATGAAAAACTGTTTTTT,CATRTGGGANEKLFF
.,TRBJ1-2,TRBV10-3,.,TGTGCCATCAGTGATTCGGGGGACTATGGCTACACCTTC,CAISDSGDYGYTF
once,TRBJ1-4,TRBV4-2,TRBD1,TGTGCCAGCAGCCAAGAGACAGGGGCAACTAATGAAAAACTGTTTTTT,CASSQETGATNEKLFF
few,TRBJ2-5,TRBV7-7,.,TGTGCCAGCAGCCACGGAGCACAACAAGAGACCCAGTACTTC,CASSHGAQQETQYF
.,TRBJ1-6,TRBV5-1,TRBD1,TGCGCCAGCAGCGCGCGGACAGGGGACAATTCACCCCTCCACTTT,CASSARTGDNSPLHF
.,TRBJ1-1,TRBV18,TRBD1,TGTGCCAGCTCATTTGGACAGGGACAAATTGAAGCTTTCTTT,CASSFGQGQIEAFF
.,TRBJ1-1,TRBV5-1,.,TGCGCCAGCAGCTTGGAGAGGACCCGGGGGACTGAAGCTTTCTTT,CASSLERTRGTEAFF
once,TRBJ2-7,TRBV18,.,TGTGCCAGCTCACCTCTAGGATATTACGAGCAGTACTTC,CASSPLGYYEQYF
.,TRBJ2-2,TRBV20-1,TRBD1,TGCAGTGCCGACAGGGCGGCCGGGGAGCTGTTTTTT,CSADRAAGELFF
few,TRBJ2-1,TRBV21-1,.,TGTGCCAGCAGCAAAGCGGGGAGCGGGAGATGCGCCTACAATGAGCAGTTCTTC,CASSKAGSGRCAYNEQFF
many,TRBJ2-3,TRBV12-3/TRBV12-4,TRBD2,TGTGCCAGCACCTTTAGCGGGATGGCGGATACGCAGTATTTT,CASTFSGMADTQYF
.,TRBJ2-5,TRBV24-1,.,TGTGCCACCAGTGCCAGGTACCAAGAGACCCAGTACTTC,CATSARYQETQYF
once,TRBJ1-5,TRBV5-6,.,TGTGCCAGCAGCTTGCGGCCCCGTAGCAATCAGCCCCAGCATTTT,CASSLRPRSNQPQHF
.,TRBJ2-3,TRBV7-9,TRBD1,TGTGCCAGCAGCTTAGGGACAGGGCGCACAGATACGCAGTATTTT,CASSLGTGRTDTQYF
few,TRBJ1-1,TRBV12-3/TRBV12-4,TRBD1,TGTGCCAGCAGTAGACAGGGGCCCATGGGGAACACTGAAGCTTTCTTT,CASSRQGPMGNTEAFF
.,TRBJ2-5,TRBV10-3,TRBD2,TGTGCCGTGGGACTAGCCCTAGGGGAGACCCAGTACTTC,CAVGLALGETQYF
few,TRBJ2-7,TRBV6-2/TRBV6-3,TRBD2,TGTGCCAGCAGCCCGAGACTAGCCCTTCGACCCGTGCCCCCCGTCATCTACGAGCAGTACTTC,CASSPRLALRPVPPVIYEQYF
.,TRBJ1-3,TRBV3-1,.,TGTGCCAGCAGCCCCCAAAAGGGAGGCAGCTCTGGAAACACCATATATTTT,CASSPQKGGSSGNTIYF
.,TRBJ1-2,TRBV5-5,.,TGTGCCAGCAGCTTGGAGATCCATGGCTACACCTTC,CASSLEIHGYTF
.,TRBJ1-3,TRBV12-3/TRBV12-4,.,TGTGCCAGCAGTTCCCAAGCAGGGGTTGGAAACACCATATATTTT,CASSSQAGVGNTIYF
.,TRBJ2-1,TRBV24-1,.,TGTGCCACCAGTCCAGGGGCTGAGCAGTTCTTC,CATSPGAEQFF
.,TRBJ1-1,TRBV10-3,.,TGTGCCATCACTCGGTCTGGGGGCCTGGGAACTGAAGCTTTCTTT,CAITRSGGLGTEAFF
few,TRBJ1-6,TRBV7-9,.,TGTGCCAGCAGGAACGAGGAACAATTCCTCCACTTT,CASRNEEQFLHF
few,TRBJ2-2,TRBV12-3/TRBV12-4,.,TGTGCCAGCAGTTTGGGAGTCGGGGACGCGAACACCGGGGAGCTGTTTTTT,CASSLGVGDANTGELFF
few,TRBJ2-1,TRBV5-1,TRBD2,TGCGCCAGCAGCTCTCTAGCGGGAGGGACGACGAGCTCCTACAATGAGCAGTTCTTC,CASSSLAGGTTSSYNEQFF
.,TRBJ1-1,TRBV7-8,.,TGTGCCAGCAGCTTAGTGGAGGGTTTGAACACTGAAGCTTTCTTT,CASSLVEGLNTEAFF
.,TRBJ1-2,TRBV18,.,TGTGCCAGCTCACCGAACTCGGGGGATGGCTACACCTTC,CASSPNSGDGYTF
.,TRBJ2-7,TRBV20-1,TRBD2,TGCAGTGCTACTAGCGGACTCTACGAGCAGTACTTC,CSATSGLYEQYF
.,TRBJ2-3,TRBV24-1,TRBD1,TGTGCCACCAGTGATTTGGTTGCACCGGGACAGAAGGCGCAGTATTTT,CATSDLVAPGQKAQYF
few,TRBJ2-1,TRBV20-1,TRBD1,TGCAGTGCGGGACGGGACAGGGTTTTTGATGAGCAGTTCTTC,CSAGRDRVFDEQFF
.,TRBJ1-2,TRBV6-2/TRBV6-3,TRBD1,TGTGCCAGCAGTCTCCGCGGACAGGGAAGGAATGGCTACACCTTC,CASSLRGQGRNGYTF
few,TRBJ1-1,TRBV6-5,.,TGTGCCAGCAGTTACTCGGGGGAGGGCACTGAAGCTTTCTTT,CASSYSGEGTEAFF
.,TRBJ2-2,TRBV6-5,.,TGTGCCAGCCGTACCTTCACCGGGGAGCTGTTTTTT,CASRTFTGELFF
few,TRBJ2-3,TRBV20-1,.,TGCAGTGCTAGAGTCGGCGGTAGCACAGATACGCAGTATTTT,CSARVGGSTDTQYF
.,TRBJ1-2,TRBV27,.,TGTGCCAGCAGTTTATCTTGGCAGGAGAACTATGGCTACACCTTC,CASSLSWQENYGYTF
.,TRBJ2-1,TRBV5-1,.,TGCGCCAGCGGGGGGACAGCCTACAATGAGCAGTTCTTC,CASGGTAYNEQFF
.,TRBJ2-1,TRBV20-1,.,TGCAGTGCTAGCCCTGCGGGAATGAGGGGCAATGAGCAGTTCTTC,CSASPAGMRGNEQFF
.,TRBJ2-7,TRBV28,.,TGTGCCACCTTTAAGCTTGGCGGCGAGCAGTACTTC,CATFKLGGEQYF
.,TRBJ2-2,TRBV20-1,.,TGCAGTGCTATGGACCTCCGAAGGCCCGGGGAGCTGTTTTTT,CSAMDLRRPGELFF
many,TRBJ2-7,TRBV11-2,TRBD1,TGTGCCAGCAGCTTGGAAGACAGGGGGTTCGACGAGCAGTACTTC,CASSLEDRGFDEQYF
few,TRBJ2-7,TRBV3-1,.,TGTGCCAGCAGCCAAGGCGGGATATACGAGCAGTACTTC,CASSQGGIYEQYF
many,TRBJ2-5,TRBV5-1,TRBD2,TGCGCCAGCAGCTTGTGGGGACTAGCGGGGTACCAAGAGACCCAGTACTTC,CASSLWGLAGYQETQYF
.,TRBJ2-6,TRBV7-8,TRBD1,TGTGCCAGCAGCCTAGGACAGGGGCATACCCTGACTTTC,CASSLGQGHTLTF
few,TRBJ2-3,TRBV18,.,TGTGCCAGCTTGGCGGCGGGGCAGCTCACAGATACGCAGTATTTT,CASLAAGQLTDTQYF
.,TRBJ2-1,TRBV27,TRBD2,TGTGCCACCGCCTCGGCTAGCGGGAGAAATGAGCAGTTCTTC,CATASASGRNEQFF
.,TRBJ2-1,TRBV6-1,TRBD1,TGTGCCAGCTCAGACAGGGGTACCTACAATGAGCAGTTCTTC,CASSDRGTYNEQFF
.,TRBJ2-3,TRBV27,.,TGTGCCAGCAGTCCCCTGGGGCGGGGTGTCAGGGATACGCAGTATTTT,CASSPLGRGVRDTQYF
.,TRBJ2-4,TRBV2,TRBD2,TGTGCCAGCAGTGAGGGGCGTAGCGGGGGGAACATTCAGTACTTC,CASSEGRSGGNIQYF
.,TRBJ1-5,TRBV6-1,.,TGTGCCAGCAGCCAAGCAGGGGTTGGCAATCAGCCCCAGCATTTT,CASSQAGVGNQPQHF
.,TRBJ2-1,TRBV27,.,TGTGCCAGCGGGAGTCTAGATCTGGGCCGAAATGAGCAGTTCTTC,CASGSLDLGRNEQFF
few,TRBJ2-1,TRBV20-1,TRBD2,TGCAGTGCCAGAGCCTGGCTAGCGGGTATCAATGAGCAGTTCTTC,CSARAWLAGINEQFF
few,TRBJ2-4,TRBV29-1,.,TGCAGCGTTGAAGGGTCGGCCAAAAACATTCAGTACTTC,CSVEGSAKNIQYF